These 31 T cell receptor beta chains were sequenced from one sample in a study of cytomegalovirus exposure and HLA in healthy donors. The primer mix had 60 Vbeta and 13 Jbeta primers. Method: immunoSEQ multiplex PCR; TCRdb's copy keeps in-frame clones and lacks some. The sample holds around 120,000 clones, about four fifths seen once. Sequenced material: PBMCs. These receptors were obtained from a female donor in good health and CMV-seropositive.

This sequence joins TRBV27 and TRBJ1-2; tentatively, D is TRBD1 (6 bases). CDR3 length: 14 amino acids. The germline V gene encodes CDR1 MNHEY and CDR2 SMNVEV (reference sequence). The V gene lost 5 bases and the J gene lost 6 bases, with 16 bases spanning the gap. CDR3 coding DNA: TGTGCCAGCAGTCCCTCCTCTGGGGGCAATGGCTACACCTTC. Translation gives CASSPSSGGNGYTF.

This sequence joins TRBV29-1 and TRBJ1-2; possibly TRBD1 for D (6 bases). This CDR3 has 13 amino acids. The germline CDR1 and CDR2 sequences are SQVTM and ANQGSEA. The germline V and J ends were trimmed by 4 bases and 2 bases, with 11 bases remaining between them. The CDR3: CSVGAGVNYGYTF. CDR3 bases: TGCAGCGTTGGGGCAGGGGTGAACTATGGCTACACCTTC.

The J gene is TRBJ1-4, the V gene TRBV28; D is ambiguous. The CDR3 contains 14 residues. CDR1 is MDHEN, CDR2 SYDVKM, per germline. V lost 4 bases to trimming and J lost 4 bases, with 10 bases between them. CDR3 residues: CASSSEDGNEKLFF. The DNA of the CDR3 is TGTGCCAGCAGTTCGGAGGACGGTAATGAAAAACTGTTTTTT.

The DNA for the CDR3 is TGCAGCGTTGAATCTGCGGGGAGCAATGAGCAGTTCTTC. Amino acids: CSVESAGSNEQFF. The chain is built from TRBV29-1 and TRBJ2-1; D may be TRBD2 (6 bases). Germline CDR1 SQVTM, CDR2 ANQGSEA. CDR3 length equals 13 residues. The V end lost 2 bases, the J end lost 6 bases, and 11 bases lay between the germline ends.

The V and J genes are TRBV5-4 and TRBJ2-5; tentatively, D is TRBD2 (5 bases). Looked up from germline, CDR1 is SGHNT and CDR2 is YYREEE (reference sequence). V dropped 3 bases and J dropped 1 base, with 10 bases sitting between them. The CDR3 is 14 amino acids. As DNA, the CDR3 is TGTGCCAGCAGCTCGACTCGGGGCCAAGAGACCCAGTACTTC. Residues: CASSSTRGQETQYF.

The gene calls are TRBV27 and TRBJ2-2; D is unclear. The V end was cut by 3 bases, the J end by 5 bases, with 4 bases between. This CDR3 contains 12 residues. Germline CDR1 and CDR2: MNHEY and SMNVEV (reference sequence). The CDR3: CASSFGTGELFF. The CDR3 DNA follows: TGTGCCAGCAGTTTCGGGACCGGGGAGCTGTTTTTT.

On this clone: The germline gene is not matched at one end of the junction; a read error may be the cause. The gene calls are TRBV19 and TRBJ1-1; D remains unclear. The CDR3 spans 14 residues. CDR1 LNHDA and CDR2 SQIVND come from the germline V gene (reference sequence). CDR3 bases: TGTGCCAGTAGTCTAGACCAGGTGAACACTGAAGCTTTCTTT. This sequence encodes CASSLDQVNTEAFF.

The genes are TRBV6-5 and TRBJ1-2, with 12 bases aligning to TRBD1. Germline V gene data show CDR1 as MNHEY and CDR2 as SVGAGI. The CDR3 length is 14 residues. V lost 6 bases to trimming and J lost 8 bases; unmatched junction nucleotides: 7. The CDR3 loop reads CASSRDRGHGGYTF. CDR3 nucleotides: TGTGCCAGCAGCCGGGACAGGGGGCATGGAGGCTACACCTTC.

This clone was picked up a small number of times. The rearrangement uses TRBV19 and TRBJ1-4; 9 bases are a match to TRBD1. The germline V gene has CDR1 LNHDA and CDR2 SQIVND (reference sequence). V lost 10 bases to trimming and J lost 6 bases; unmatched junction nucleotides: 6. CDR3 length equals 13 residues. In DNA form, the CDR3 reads TGTGCCACCAAAAACAGGGGGCATGAAAAACTGTTTTTT. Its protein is CATKNRGHEKLFF. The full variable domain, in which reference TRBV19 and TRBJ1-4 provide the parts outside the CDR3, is DGGITQSPKYLFRKEGQNVTLSCEQNLNHDAMYWYRQDPGQGLRLIYYSQIVNDFQKGDIAEGYSVSREKKESFPLTVTSAQKNPTAFYLCATKNRGHEKLFFGSGTQLSVL.

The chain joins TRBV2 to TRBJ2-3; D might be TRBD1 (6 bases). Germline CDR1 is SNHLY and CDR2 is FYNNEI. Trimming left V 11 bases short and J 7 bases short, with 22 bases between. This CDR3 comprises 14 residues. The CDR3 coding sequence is TGTGCCGGTACTCGAGACAGGAATCTGAATACGCAGTATTTT. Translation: CAGTRDRNLNTQYF.

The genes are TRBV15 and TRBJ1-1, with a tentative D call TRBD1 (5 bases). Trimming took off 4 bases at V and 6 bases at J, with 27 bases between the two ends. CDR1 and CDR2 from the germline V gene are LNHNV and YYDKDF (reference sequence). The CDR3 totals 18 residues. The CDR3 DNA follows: TGTGCCACCAGCATGTCGGGGAGGGGAGAAGGGATGATGGCTGAAGCTTTCTTT. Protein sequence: CATSMSGRGEGMMAEAFF.

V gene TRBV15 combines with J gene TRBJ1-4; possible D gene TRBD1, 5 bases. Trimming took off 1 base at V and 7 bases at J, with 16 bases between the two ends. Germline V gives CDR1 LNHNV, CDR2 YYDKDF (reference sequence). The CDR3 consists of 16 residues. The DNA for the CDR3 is TGTGCCACCAGCAGAGTTTCGGGGGACGCGAGTGAAAAACTGTTTTTT. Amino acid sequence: CATSRVSGDASEKLFF.

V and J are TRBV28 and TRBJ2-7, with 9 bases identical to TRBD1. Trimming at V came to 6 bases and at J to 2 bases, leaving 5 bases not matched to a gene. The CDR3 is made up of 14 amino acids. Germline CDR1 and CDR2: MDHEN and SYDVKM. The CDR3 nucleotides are TGTGCCAGCAGCCCCGGGACAGGGCCCTACGAGCAGTACTTC. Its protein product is CASSPGTGPYEQYF.

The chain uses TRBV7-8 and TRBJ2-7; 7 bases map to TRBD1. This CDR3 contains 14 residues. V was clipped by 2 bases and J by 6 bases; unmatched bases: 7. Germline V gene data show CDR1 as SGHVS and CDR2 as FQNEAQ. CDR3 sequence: CASSLTQTGSEQYF. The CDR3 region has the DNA TGTGCCAGCAGCTTAACCCAGACAGGGTCCGAGCAGTACTTC.

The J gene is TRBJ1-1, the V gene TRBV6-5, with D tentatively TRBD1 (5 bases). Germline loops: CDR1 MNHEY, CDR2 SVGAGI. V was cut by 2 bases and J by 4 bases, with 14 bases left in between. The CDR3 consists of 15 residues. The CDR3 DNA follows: TGTGCCAGCAGTTACCGCCACAGGCTGGCCACTGAAGCTTTCTTT. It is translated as CASSYRHRLATEAFF.

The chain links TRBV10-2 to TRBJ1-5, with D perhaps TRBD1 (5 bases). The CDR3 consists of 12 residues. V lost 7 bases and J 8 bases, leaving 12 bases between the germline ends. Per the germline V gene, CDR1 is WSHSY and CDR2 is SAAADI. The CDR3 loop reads CASTGGNEPQHF. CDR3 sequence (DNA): TGCGCCAGCACCGGGGGGAATGAGCCCCAGCATTTT.

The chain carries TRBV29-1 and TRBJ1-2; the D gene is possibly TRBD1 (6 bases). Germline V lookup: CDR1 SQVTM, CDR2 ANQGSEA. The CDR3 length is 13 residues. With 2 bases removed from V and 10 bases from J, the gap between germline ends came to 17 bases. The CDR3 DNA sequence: TGCAGCGTTGAAATGGGACCGACAGGATTCTACACCTTC. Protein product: CSVEMGPTGFYTF.

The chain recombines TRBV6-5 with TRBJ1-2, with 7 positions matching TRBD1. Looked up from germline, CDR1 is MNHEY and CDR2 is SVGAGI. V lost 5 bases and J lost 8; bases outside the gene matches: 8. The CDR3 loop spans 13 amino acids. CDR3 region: CASSKSGGGGYTF. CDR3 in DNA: TGTGCCAGCAGTAAATCAGGGGGTGGCGGCTACACCTTC.

CDR3 amino acids: CASSQPGVGTGVNYGYTF. Written as DNA, the CDR3 is TGCGCCAGCAGCCAACCGGGGGTCGGGACAGGGGTTAACTATGGCTACACCTTC. The chain combines TRBV4-1 with TRBJ1-2; 10 positions match TRBD1. The CDR3 extends over 18 amino acids. The ends lost 2 bases at V and 1 base at J; junction bases unmatched: 10. The germline gives CDR1 MGHRA, CDR2 YSYEKL.

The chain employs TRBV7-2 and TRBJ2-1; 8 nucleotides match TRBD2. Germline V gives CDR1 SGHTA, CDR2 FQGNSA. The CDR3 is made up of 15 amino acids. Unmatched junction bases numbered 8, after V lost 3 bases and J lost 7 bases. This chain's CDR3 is CASSFAGGPWNEQFF. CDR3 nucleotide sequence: TGTGCCAGCAGCTTTGCGGGGGGCCCATGGAATGAGCAGTTCTTC.

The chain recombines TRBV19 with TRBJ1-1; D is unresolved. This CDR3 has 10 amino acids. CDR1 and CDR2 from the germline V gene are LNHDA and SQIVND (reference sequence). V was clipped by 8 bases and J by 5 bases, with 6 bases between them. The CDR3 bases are TGTGCCAGTCGCGGGACTGAAGCTTTCTTT. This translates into CASRGTEAFF.

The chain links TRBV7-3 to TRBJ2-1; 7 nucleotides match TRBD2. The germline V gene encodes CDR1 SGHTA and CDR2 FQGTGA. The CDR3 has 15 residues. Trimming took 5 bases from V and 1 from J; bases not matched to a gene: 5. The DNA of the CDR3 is TGTGCCAGCAGCCTCAGCGGGGTGTCCTACAATGAGCAGTTCTTC. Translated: CASSLSGVSYNEQFF.

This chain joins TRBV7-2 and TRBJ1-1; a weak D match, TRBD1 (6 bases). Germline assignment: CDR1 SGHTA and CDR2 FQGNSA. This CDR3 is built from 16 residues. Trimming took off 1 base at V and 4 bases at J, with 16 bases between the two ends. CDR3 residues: CASSLGETGWFTEAFF. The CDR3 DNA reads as TGTGCCAGCAGCTTAGGCGAGACAGGCTGGTTCACTGAAGCTTTCTTT.

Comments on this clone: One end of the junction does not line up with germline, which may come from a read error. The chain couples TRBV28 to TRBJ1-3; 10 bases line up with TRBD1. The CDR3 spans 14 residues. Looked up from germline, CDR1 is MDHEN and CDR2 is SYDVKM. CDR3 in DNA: TGTGCCAGCAGTCCGACAGGGGGCATCGTGCAGCTTATTTTT. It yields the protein CASSPTGGIVQLIF.

The CDR3 is CASSVGIGGQFF. CDR3 nucleotide sequence: TGTGCCAGCAGCGTAGGTATCGGGGGGCAGTTCTTC. The V call is TRBV9, the J call TRBJ2-1; TRBD2 is a possible D gene (6 bases). V was pared by 0 bases and J by 12 bases, with 10 bases between. The CDR3 extends over 12 amino acids. Germline V gene lookup returns CDR1 SGDLS and CDR2 YYNGEE.

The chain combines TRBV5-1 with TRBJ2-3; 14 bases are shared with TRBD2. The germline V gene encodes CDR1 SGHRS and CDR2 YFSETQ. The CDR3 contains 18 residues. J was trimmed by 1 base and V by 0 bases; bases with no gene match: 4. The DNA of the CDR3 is TGCGCCAGCAGCTTGGCGGGACTAGCGGGGGTCGGCACAGATACGCAGTATTTT. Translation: CASSLAGLAGVGTDTQYF.

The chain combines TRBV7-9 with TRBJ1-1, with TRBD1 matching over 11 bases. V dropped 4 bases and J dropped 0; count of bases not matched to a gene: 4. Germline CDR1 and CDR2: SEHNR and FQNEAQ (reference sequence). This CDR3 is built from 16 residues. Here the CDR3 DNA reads TGTGCCAGCAGCTCCGGGACAGGGGGAATGAACACTGAAGCTTTCTTT. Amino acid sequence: CASSSGTGGMNTEAFF.

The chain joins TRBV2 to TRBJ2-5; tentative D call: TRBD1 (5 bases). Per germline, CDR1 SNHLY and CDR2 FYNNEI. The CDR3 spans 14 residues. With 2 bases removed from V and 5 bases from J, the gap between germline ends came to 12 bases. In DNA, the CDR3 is TGTGCCAGCAGTGAACAGGGTGGATGGGAGACCCAGTACTTC. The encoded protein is CASSEQGGWETQYF.

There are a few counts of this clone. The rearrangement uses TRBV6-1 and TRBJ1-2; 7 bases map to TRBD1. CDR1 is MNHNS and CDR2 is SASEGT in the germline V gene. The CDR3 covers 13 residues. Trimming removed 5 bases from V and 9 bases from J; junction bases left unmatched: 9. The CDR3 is CASSPGQGESYTF. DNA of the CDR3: TGTGCCAGCAGTCCGGGCCAGGGGGAGAGCTACACCTTC.

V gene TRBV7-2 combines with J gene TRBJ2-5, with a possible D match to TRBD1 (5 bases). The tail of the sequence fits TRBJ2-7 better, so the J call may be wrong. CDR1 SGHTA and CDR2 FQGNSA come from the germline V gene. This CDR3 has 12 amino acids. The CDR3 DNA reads TGTGCCAGCAGCCTCTCCAGGGTCGAGCAGTACTTC. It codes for CASSLSRVEQYF.

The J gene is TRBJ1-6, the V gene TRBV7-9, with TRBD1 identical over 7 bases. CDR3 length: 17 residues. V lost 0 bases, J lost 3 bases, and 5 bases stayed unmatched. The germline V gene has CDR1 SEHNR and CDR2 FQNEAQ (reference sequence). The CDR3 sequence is CASSLAGTDFYNSPLHF. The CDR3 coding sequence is TGTGCCAGCAGCTTAGCGGGGACAGATTTCTATAATTCACCCCTCCACTTT.